This T cell receptor (beta chain) was found in a study of CD8+CD57+ T cells in acquired aplastic anemia. A word on this clonotype: Its antigen is unknown.

Patients picked for sequencing had shown CD8+CD57+ cell expansion detected by flow cytometry. The CDR3 covers 16 residues. The V gene's germline CDR1 is SGHAT and CDR2 FQDESV (reference sequence). Germline trimming cut 0 bases from V and 10 bases from J; bases unmatched to any gene: 12. Study findings and constraints: Fewer than 30 CD8+ CDR3 sequences were shared between patients and controls.

Profiling of TCR beta VDJ combinations and CDR3 sequences used genomic DNA as template. TCRdb ran MiXCR on the reads and lists one entry per CDR3 protein. The table shows under 200,000 distinct CDR3 sequences, with roughly 50% occurring only once. This sequence originates from a human donor with aplastic anemia. The chain is built from TRBV11-1 and TRBJ1-5; 7 bases agree with TRBD1. The source material was sorted CD4+, CD8+, or CD8+CD57+ T cells (not recorded which) from PBMCs. The CDR3 coding sequence is TGTGCCAGCAGCTTAGCCGGGACAGATGGCGTGATTCCCCAGCATTTT. Protein product: CASSLAGTDGVIPQHF.